This T cell receptor (beta chain) was sequenced in a study of cytomegalovirus exposure and HLA in healthy donors. Findings of the study overall: Reports indicate that TCR beta sequences accurately predicted the HLA-A and HLA-B alleles of most subjects.

The PCR made use of 60 Vbeta and 13 Jbeta primers. Profiled with immunoSEQ multiplex PCR; TCRdb holds only in-frame clones, not every one. This table holds around 180,000 clones, 80% found once. This clone was seen a handful of times. No antigen is known for it. The germline V gene encodes CDR1 MNHEY and CDR2 SMNVEV (reference sequence). The CDR3 has 15 amino acids. V lost 5 bases, J lost 2 bases, and 14 bases lay in between. The source material was PBMCs. The chain recombines TRBV27 with TRBJ2-3; possibly TRBD2 for D (6 bases). The TCR sequence derives from a man aged 25 to 45 in good health and CMV-seropositive. CDR3 DNA sequence: TGTGCCAGCAGTCGGGGCGGGATGTACACAGATACGCAGTATTTT. This encodes CASSRGGMYTDTQYF.